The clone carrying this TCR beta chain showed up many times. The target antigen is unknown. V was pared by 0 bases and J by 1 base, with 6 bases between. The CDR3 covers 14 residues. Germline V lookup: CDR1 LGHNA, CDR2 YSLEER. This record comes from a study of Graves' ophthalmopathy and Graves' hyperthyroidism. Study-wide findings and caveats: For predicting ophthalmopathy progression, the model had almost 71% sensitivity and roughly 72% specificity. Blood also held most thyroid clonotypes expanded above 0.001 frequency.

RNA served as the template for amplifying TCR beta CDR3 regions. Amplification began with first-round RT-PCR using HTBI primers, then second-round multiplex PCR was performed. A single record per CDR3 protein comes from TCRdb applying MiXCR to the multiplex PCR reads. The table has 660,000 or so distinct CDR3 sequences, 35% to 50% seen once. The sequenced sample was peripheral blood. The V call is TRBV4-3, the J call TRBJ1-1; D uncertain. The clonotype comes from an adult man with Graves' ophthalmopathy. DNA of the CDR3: TGCGCCAGCAGCCAAGATTCGGGGAACACTGAAGCTTTCTTT. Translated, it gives CASSQDSGNTEAFF.